This entry concerns a single TCR beta chain. There is no known antigen for this receptor. The record has no base qualities; no much larger clone is one base away. The TCR beta CDR3 regions were amplified from the RNA transcripts. The TCR CDR3 was subjected to a first round of RT-PCR using the HTBI primer set and the Qiagen OneStep RT-PCR kit. A second multiplex PCR round built the libraries, followed by size selection and purification. Sequencing of the libraries was done on an Illumina HiSeq2000 using paired-end 100 bp reads. Processing in the source paper ran as follows. SOAPnuke was used to process the raw data, with reads discarded if the reads contained adapters or uncalled bases, had a mean Phred below 15, or lacked an exact constant-primer or identifier match. High-quality paired reads were merged using COPE v1.2.5, and each unique nucleotide sequence was defined as a clonotype. Clonotypes were aligned to IMGT TRBV, TRBD and TRBJ reference segments using MiTCR v1.1. Only V-J combinations with frequency above 0.0001, covering 99% to 99.2% of repertoires, were analysed. A TCS score was defined as the ratio of F50 (clonal expansion) to E x V (chaos), with BLOSUM62-based TCRdist applied between CDR3 peptides within each V-J. Welch's t-statistics and random forest reduced roughly 540 V-J features to 10 to 15, which were used in a naive Bayes classifier (R e1071). The similarity between thyroid and blood repertoires was quantified using the Morisita-Horn index. TCRdb reprocessed the public reads (quality trimming at Q25 with fastp, clone calling with MiXCR) and kept in-frame beta chains. Each CDR3 protein appears once, grouped with its most common genes and DNA. The authors' filters were not applied to this entry. The sample table lists 35,000 to 45,000 distinct CDR3 sequences, 40% to 60% of them with a count of one. Clones ranked in the top ten supply about a sixth of the sample.

This sample stems from a study of T cells in Graves' hyperthyroidism and ophthalmopathy (dated by TCRdb to the late 2010s). As for the study more broadly: Peripheral blood was collected at initial diagnosis, before any treatment. In addition, the study compared T-cell repertoires in thyroid tissue and in blood from 6 or 7 Graves' hyperthyroidism patients. To identify TCR V-J signatures that set the groups apart, the researchers used a discovery cohort of 90 to 100 patients, made up of around 40 with Graves' ophthalmopathy and 57 with stable Graves' hyperthyroidism. The paper describes TCR Vbeta CDR3 sequencing of some 130 peripheral blood samples, made up of 43 ophthalmopathy patients, around 73 hyperthyroidism patients and around 17 progressor patients. Following sampling, methimazole starting at 30 mg daily was given to hyperthyroidism patients, and high-dose intravenous methylprednisolone was given to ophthalmopathy patients. An independent validation cohort of under 20 hyperthyroidism patients and approximately 17 patients who later progressed to ophthalmopathy tested prospective prediction of ophthalmopathy. The 100 or so discovery patients were randomly divided into training and test sets at a 7:3 ratio. Overall study results and their limits: Ophthalmopathy was separated from stable hyperthyroidism by a 13 V-J signature model, with over 85% sensitivity and roughly 84% specificity obtained in cross-validation and 80%/75% obtained in testing. No statistical method was used to fix the sample size in advance, and group allocation was not hidden from the investigators. During validation, the model predicted progression to ophthalmopathy a median of around six months ahead of onset, with around 71% sensitivity and 72.22% specificity. Most expanded thyroid clonotypes (frequency above 0.001) were also found in blood, which suggests that blood repertoires may mirror thyroid immune responses.

Moderately to severely active disease, a Clinical Activity Score of at least 3, a NOSPECS grade of at least 4, and a duration under 3 months were present in ophthalmopathy patients. Exclusion was applied to patients with uncontrolled infections, other autoimmune diseases, pregnancy or lactation. Clinical symptoms, serum thyroxine and TRAb, thyroid ultrasound, and orbital computed tomography formed the basis for the diagnoses. PBMCs were separated from about 10 ml of fresh peripheral blood using Ficoll-Paque density gradient centrifugation. Total RNA was extracted with Trizol reagent, and quality was checked on an Agilent 2100 Bioanalyzer. Inclusive of the bounding cysteine and phenylalanine, the CDR3 is 15 residues long. Only the CDR3 portion is preserved as DNA: 45 bases, with reading frame beginning at the first base. The germline V gene (reference sequence) provides CDR1 DFQATT and CDR2 SNEGSKA. Trimming accounts for 6 bases at V and 0 bases at J, while the number of junction bases matched to no gene is 8.

Sequenced material: blood. The V and J segments used are TRBV20-1 and TRBJ2-7; 10 junctional bases match TRBD2. This TCR came from a man in his forties with Graves' ophthalmopathy. CDR3 loop: CSATSGTASSYEQYF. The bases read TGCAGTGCCACTAGCGGGACGGCAAGCTCCTACGAGCAGTACTTC.